This TCR beta chain is from a study of monozygotic twins with inflammatory bowel disease. General observations from the study: Comparison of concordant versus discordant twins revealed no difference in repertoire similarity, possibly due to limited power. IBD patients exhibited fewer clonotypes shared with other individuals than healthy twins, particularly with disease activity. Against healthy co-twins, IBD patients had lower TCRbeta diversity (measured by inverse Simpson).

Each CDR3 protein gets one entry in TCRdb, which reprocessed the 5' RACE reads and gives no DNA. This table holds 150,000 to 200,000 distinct CDR3 sequences. CDR3 length: 15 amino acids. CDR1 and CDR2 (germline): SGHRS, YFSETQ. Regarding this clonotype: Its antigen remains unidentified.

The J gene is TRBJ2-7, the V gene TRBV5-1; the TCRdb call, TRBD1, lacks DNA for checking. This TCR was recovered from a human donor with ulcerative colitis or Crohn's disease, or a healthy co-twin of an affected twin (not recorded which). The sample taken for sequencing was blood. The CDR3 loop is CASRLIGGPTYEQYF.